This T cell receptor (beta chain) was identified in a study of siplizumab effects on memory and regulatory T cells. Whole-study context: Paired reactions compared siplizumab at approximately 1 ug/mL with no drug, using mixed lymphocyte reactions. Whole-study results and caveats: Sequences that were alloreactive and traceable to unstimulated CD4+ memory cells were significantly reduced by siplizumab.

Note on this clone: Its specificity is unknown.

Coculturing at 37°C lasted around six days for the mixed lymphocyte reaction cells. The CDR3 has 14 amino acids. Germline V CDR1 and CDR2: SEHNR, FQNEAQ (reference sequence). V was shortened by 5 bases and J by 4 bases, with 11 bases between the two germline ends. The data were produced by immunoSEQ multiplex PCR, yet TCRdb's version contains in-frame clones alone and is incomplete. Of around 13,000 clones listed, 40% are singletons. The genes are TRBV7-9 and TRBJ1-4, with D uncertain. The source of this sequence is a human donor in good health; the cells came from an allogeneic mixed lymphocyte reaction. Sequencing was performed on CFSE-low (dividing) CD8+ T cells sorted from an allogeneic mixed lymphocyte reaction. CDR3 loop: CASSPTELNEKLFF. The CDR3 DNA sequence: TGTGCCAGCAGCCCTACAGAGCTTAATGAAAAACTGTTTTTT.